This TCR beta chain was found in a study of CDR3 diversity in severe acne. MiXCR was run by TCRdb on the PCR reads, yielding one entry per CDR3 protein. The sample lists approximately 79,000 distinct CDR3 sequences; around 50% were seen once. The length of the CDR3 is 15 residues. The germline gives CDR1 MGHRA, CDR2 YSYEKL. The germline V and J ends were trimmed by 2 bases and 7 bases, with 12 bases remaining between them. V usage is TRBV4-1 and J usage is TRBJ1-6; D not certain. The receptor was derived from a male donor in good health, serving as a control. The specimen sequenced was blood. The CDR3 loop is CASSQLGTLNSPLHF. CDR3 in DNA: TGCGCCAGCAGCCAACTAGGAACCCTGAATTCACCCCTCCACTTT.